The text below deals with one T cell receptor beta chain. Its antigen is undetermined. With molecular barcodes, quantitative 5'-RACE was used to make the TCR beta libraries. TCRdb redid the calling of the 5' RACE reads with MiXCR, one entry per CDR3 protein. In the table there are some 130,000 distinct CDR3 sequences, about 7.3% of which are singletons. The data are from a study of CD8 T cells in ankylosing spondylitis. Study conclusions and caveats: A motif in TCR beta, a set of under ten highly homologous variants, appeared characteristic of ankylosing spondylitis blood. Significantly higher representation of disease-linked clones was reported for matched ankylosing spondylitis synovial fluid.

V shed 3 bases, J shed 3 bases, and the junction held 3 bases outside the gene matches. Germline CDR1 and CDR2: SGHRS and YFSETQ. This CDR3 contains 14 residues. The gene calls are TRBV5-1 and TRBJ2-7, with 10 bases lining up with TRBD1. This sequence was found in a female donor with ankylosing spondylitis or in good health (not recorded which). The sequenced material came from blood, either unsorted or a sorted T cell fraction (not recorded which). The CDR3 here is CASSWRTGGYEQYF. The CDR3 coding sequence is TGCGCCAGCAGCTGGAGGACAGGGGGCTACGAGCAGTACTTC.